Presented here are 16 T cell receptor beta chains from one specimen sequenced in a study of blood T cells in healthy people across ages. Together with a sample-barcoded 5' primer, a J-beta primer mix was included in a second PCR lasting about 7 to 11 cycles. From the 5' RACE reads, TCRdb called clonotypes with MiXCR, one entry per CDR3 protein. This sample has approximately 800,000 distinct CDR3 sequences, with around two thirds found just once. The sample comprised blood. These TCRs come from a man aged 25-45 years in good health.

In nucleotides, the CDR3 is TGTGCCAGCAGCCATCCGGGACAGGGCGTAAGCGGCTACACCTTC. This gives the protein CASSHPGQGVSGYTF. The chain joins TRBV7-2 to TRBJ1-2, with TRBD1 matching 9 bases. This CDR3 has 15 residues. In germline, CDR1 is SGHTA, CDR2 FQGNSA. With 5 bases clipped from V and 8 bases from J, the junction kept 12 bases outside the gene matches.

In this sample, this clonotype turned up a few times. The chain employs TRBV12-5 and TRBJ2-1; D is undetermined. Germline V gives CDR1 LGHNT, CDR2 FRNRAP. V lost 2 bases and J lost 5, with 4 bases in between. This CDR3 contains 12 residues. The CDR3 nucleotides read TGTGCTAGTGGTTTGTTCGACAATGAGCAGTTCTTC. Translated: CASGLFDNEQFF. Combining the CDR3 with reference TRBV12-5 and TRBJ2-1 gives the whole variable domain DARVTQTPRHKVTEMGQEVTMRCQPILGHNTVFWYRQTMMQGLELLAYFRNRAPLDDSGMPKDRFSAEMPDATLATLKIQPSEPRDSAVYFCASGLFDNEQFFGPGTRLTVL.

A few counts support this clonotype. This chain's CDR3 is CAISESFPALPYF. In nucleotides, the CDR3 is TGTGCCATCAGTGAGTCTTTCCCAGCCCTCCCGTACTTC. This chain uses TRBV10-3 with TRBJ2-7; no clear D. The V and J ends lost 0 bases and 12 bases respectively, with 15 bases between them. CDR1 is ENHRY, CDR2 SYGVKD, per germline. This CDR3 is built from 13 residues.

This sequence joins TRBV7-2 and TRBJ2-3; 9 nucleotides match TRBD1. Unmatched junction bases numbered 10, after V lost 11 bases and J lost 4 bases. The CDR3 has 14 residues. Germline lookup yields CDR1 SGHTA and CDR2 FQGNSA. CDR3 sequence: CASIRDRASDTQYF. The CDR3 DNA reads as TGTGCCTCGATCCGGGACAGGGCCTCAGATACGCAGTATTTT.

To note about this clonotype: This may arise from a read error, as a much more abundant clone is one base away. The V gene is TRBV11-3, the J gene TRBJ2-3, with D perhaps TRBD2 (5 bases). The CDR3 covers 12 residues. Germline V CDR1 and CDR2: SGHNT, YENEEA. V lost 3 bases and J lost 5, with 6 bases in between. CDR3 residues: CASSFEGDTQYF. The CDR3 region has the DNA TGTGCCAGCAGCTTTGAGGGAGATACGCAGTATTTT.

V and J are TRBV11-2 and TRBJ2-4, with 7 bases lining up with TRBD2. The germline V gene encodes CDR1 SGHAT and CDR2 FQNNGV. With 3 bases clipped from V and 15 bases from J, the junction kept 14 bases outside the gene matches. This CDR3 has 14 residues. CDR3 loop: CASSFAGVFYERYF. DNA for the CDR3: TGTGCCAGCAGCTTTGCGGGGGTGTTCTACGAGCGGTACTTC.

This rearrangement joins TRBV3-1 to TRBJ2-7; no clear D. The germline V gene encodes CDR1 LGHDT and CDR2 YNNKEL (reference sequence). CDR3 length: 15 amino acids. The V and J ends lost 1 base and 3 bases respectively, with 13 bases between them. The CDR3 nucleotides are TGTGCCAGCAGCCAAGGGGCGACTGTAGACTACGAGCAGTACTTC. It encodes CASSQGATVDYEQYF.

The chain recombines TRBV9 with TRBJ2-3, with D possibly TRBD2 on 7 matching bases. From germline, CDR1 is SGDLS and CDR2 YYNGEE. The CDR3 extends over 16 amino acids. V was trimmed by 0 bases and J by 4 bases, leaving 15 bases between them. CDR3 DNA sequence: TGTGCCAGCAGCGTAGACGTCGGGGGGCGACCAGATACGCAGTATTTT. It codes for CASSVDVGGRPDTQYF.

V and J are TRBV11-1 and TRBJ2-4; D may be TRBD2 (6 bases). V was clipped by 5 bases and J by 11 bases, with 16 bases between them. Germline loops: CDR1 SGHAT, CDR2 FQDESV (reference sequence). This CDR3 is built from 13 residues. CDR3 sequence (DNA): TGTGCCAGCAGCCTTTCGGGGCGGGACGTTCAGTACTTC. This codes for CASSLSGRDVQYF. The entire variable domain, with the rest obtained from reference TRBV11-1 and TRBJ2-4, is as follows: EAEVAQSPRYKITEKSQAVAFWCDPISGHATLYWYRQILGQGPELLVQFQDESVVDDSQLPKDRFSAERLKGVDSTLKIQPAELGDSAMYLCASSLSGRDVQYFGAGTRLSVL.

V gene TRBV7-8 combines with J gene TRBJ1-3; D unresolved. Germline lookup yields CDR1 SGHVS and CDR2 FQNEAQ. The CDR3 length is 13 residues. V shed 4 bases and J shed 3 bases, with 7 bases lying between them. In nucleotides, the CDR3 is TGTGCCAGCAGCTCTCCGGATGGAAACACCATATATTTT. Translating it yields CASSSPDGNTIYF.

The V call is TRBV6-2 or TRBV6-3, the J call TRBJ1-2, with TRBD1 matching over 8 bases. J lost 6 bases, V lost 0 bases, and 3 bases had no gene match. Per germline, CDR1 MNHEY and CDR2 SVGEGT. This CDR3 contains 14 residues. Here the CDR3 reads CASSYSNRGNGYTF. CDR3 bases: TGTGCCAGCAGTTACTCGAACAGGGGGAATGGCTACACCTTC.

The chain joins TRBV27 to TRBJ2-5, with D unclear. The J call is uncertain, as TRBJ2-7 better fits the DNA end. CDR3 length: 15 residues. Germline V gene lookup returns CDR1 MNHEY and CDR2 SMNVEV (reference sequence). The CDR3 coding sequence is TGTGCCAGCAGTTTCCGGGCACCACGGAGCCACGAGCAGTACTTC. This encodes CASSFRAPRSHEQYF.

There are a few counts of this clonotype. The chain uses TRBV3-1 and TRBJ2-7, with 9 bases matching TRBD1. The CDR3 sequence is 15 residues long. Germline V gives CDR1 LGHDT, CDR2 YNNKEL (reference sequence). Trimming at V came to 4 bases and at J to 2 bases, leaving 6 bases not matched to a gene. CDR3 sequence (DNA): TGTGCCAGCAGCCGGGACAGGGTCCAGACCTACGAGCAGTACTTC. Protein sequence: CASSRDRVQTYEQYF.

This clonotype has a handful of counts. CDR3 nucleotide sequence: TGTGCCAGCAGCTTTCAATTCGGCCCTTACGAGCAGTACTTC. Its translation is CASSFQFGPYEQYF. The chain has TRBV13 and TRBJ2-7; D is uncertain. V lost 3 bases and J lost 4, with 13 bases in between. Germline V gene sequence: CDR1 PRHDT, CDR2 FYEKMQ (reference sequence). The CDR3 length is 14 residues. Based on the CDR3 plus reference TRBV13 and TRBJ2-7, the full variable domain is AAGVIQSPRHLIKEKRETATLKCYPIPRHDTVYWYQQGPGQDPQFLISFYEKMQSDKGSIPDRFSAQQFSDYHSELNMSSLELGDSALYFCASSFQFGPYEQYFGPGTRLTVT.

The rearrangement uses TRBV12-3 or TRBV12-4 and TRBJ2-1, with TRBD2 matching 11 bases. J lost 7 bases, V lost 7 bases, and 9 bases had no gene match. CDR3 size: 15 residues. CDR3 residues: CASILSGGVGNEQFF. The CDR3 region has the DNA TGTGCCAGCATCCTTAGCGGGGGGGTAGGTAATGAGCAGTTCTTC.

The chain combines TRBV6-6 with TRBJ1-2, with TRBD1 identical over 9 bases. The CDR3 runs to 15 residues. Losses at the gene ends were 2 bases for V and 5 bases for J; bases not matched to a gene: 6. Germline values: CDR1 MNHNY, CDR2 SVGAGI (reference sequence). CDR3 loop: CASSYRGTGLYGYTF. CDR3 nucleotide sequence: TGTGCCAGCAGTTACCGTGGGACAGGGCTATATGGCTACACCTTC.